The 29 T cell receptor beta chains in this list originate from one sample, sequenced in a study of cytomegalovirus exposure and HLA in healthy donors. The PCR made use of 60 Vbeta and 13 Jbeta primers. The method was immunoSEQ multiplex PCR; TCRdb's version includes in-frame clones alone and lacks a portion of them. The sample shows around 140,000 clones, 82% of them seen only once. Material: PBMCs. The receptor source for this set is a woman between 45 and 60 years old in good health and CMV-seropositive.

CDR3: CASSLQAGSTDTQYF. The CDR3 DNA follows: TGCGCCAGCTCACTCCAGGCTGGAAGCACAGATACGCAGTATTTT. The V and J genes are TRBV5-1 and TRBJ2-3, with D unresolved. CDR1 SGHRS and CDR2 YFSETQ come from the germline V gene. Trimming took 7 bases from V and 0 from J, leaving 15 bases between them. This CDR3 has 15 amino acids.

The V gene is TRBV19, the J gene TRBJ2-1; TRBD1 matches 10 bases. The CDR3 sequence is 15 residues long. Trimming cost V 6 bases and J 4 bases; bases outside gene matches: 6. Germline V CDR1 and CDR2: LNHDA, SQIVND (reference sequence). The CDR3 reads CASSVTGGSYNEQFF. CDR3 bases: TGTGCCAGTAGCGTGACAGGGGGCTCATACAATGAGCAGTTCTTC.

The CDR3 sequence is CASSYDGGGRGQETQYF. The CDR3 nucleotides read TGTGCCAGCAGCTACGACGGGGGGGGGAGGGGGCAAGAGACCCAGTACTTC. This rearrangement joins TRBV7-9 to TRBJ2-5, with TRBD2 identical over 8 bases. The CDR3 extends over 17 amino acids. With 4 bases clipped from V and 2 bases from J, the junction kept 12 bases outside the gene matches. Germline V lookup: CDR1 SEHNR, CDR2 FQNEAQ (reference sequence).

The V and J genes are TRBV9 and TRBJ2-7, with TRBD1 matching 7 bases. The V and J ends lost 4 bases and 2 bases, in that order; junction bases with no gene match: 12. This CDR3 region has 16 residues. In germline, CDR1 is SGDLS, CDR2 YYNGEE. CDR3 in amino acids: CASSLRDSQLPYEQYF. In DNA form, the CDR3 reads TGTGCCAGCAGCCTACGGGACAGCCAGTTACCCTACGAGCAGTACTTC.

The CDR3 sequence: CASSPVSTGGGPDTQYF. The DNA for the CDR3 is TGTGCCAGCTCACCAGTTTCCACGGGAGGCGGACCTGATACGCAGTATTTT. The rearrangement uses TRBV18 and TRBJ2-3; 7 bases map to TRBD2. V lost 2 bases and J lost 6; bases outside the gene matches: 14. Germline V CDR1 and CDR2: KGHSH, LQKENI. The CDR3 length is 17 residues.

V and J are TRBV5-1 and TRBJ1-1; D is unresolved. Trimming took 4 bases from V and 2 from J, leaving 12 bases between them. The CDR3 extends over 14 amino acids. Germline values: CDR1 SGHRS, CDR2 YFSETQ. CDR3 amino acids: CASSIQMGNTEAFF. For the CDR3, the DNA is TGCGCCAGCAGCATCCAGATGGGCAACACTGAAGCTTTCTTT.

The chain links TRBV10-3 to TRBJ1-1, with 7 bases that match TRBD1. The J segment lost 3 bases and the V segment lost 2 bases, leaving 3 bases of the junction unmatched. The CDR3 loop spans 14 amino acids. Germline V gene sequence: CDR1 ENHRY, CDR2 SYGVKD. The CDR3 region is CAISEPTGDTEAFF. CDR3 DNA sequence: TGTGCCATCAGTGAGCCCACAGGGGACACTGAAGCTTTCTTT.

The chain recombines TRBV10-3 with TRBJ2-7; TRBD2 matches at 8 bases. CDR1 and CDR2 (germline): ENHRY, SYGVKD. CDR3 length: 16 amino acids. V was clipped by 8 bases and J by 3 bases; unmatched bases: 15. For the CDR3, the DNA is TGTGCCATCGCCGGGGGGGGCAGGGGATCATTCTACGAGCAGTACTTC. Its protein is CAIAGGGRGSFYEQYF.

The chain carries TRBV18 and TRBJ2-5, with TRBD2 matching 13 bases. Losses at the gene ends were 6 bases for V and 5 bases for J; bases not matched to a gene: 6. Germline values: CDR1 KGHSH, CDR2 LQKENI. This CDR3 region has 15 residues. CDR3 sequence reads: CASSRTSGGYETQYF. The DNA of the CDR3 is TGTGCCAGCTCCCGGACTAGCGGGGGTTATGAGACCCAGTACTTC.

The chain recombines TRBV7-9 with TRBJ1-2; D remains ambiguous. The CDR3 totals 14 residues. Germline CDR1 and CDR2: SEHNR and FQNEAQ (reference sequence). Trimming cost V 5 bases and J 5 bases, with 15 bases left between them. DNA of the CDR3: TGTGCCAGCAGCGCGGAGGGTCCGGGGTATGGCTACACCTTC. This codes for CASSAEGPGYGYTF.

The CDR3 nucleotides are TGTGCCAGCAGCGCGACACTAACAGGGGAAGAGACCCAGTACTTC. It translates to CASSATLTGEETQYF. The chain is built from TRBV7-9 and TRBJ2-5; 7 bases are a match to TRBD1. Germline V gene lookup returns CDR1 SEHNR and CDR2 FQNEAQ (reference sequence). The CDR3 covers 15 residues. The junction had 9 bases not matched to a gene; V was cut back by 5 bases and J by 3 bases.

The chain has TRBV4-2 and TRBJ2-7; 7 bases agree with TRBD1. V lost 3 bases and J lost 0; bases outside the gene matches: 5. The CDR3 spans 15 residues. Germline CDR1 LGHNA, CDR2 YNFKEQ. CDR3 residues: CASSQRDRASYEQYF. DNA of the CDR3: TGTGCCAGCAGCCAGCGCGACAGGGCCTCCTACGAGCAGTACTTC.

The V and J genes are TRBV6-6 and TRBJ2-7; 10 nucleotides align to TRBD2. Trimming cost V 0 bases and J 2 bases; bases outside gene matches: 4. Looked up from germline, CDR1 is MNHNY and CDR2 is SVGAGI (reference sequence). This CDR3 is built from 16 residues. The CDR3 DNA reads as TGTGCCAGCAGTTACTCGGGTGGGACTAGCGCCTACGAGCAGTACTTC. This sequence encodes CASSYSGGTSAYEQYF.

The sample holds one count of this clone. This chain links TRBV7-8 with TRBJ1-5; 10 positions agree with TRBD1. The germline gives CDR1 SGHVS, CDR2 FQNEAQ. The CDR3 sequence is 16 residues long. The trim removed 5 bases at V and 2 bases at J, leaving 6 bases unmatched. Here the CDR3 DNA reads TGTGCCAGCAGCCGGGACAGGGGAAACGGCAATCAGCCCCAGCATTTT. The encoded protein is CASSRDRGNGNQPQHF.

This chain links TRBV2 with TRBJ2-7; D is unclear. Trimming removed 4 bases at V and 4 bases at J, with 14 bases between. Germline loops: CDR1 SNHLY, CDR2 FYNNEI. This CDR3 is built from 14 residues. The CDR3 reads CASSGPRSPYEQYF. DNA of the CDR3: TGTGCCAGCAGTGGTCCTAGAAGCCCATACGAGCAGTACTTC.

The chain joins TRBV5-1 to TRBJ1-6; TRBD1 agrees at 7 bases. V shed 0 bases and J 7 bases; nucleotides not matched to a gene: 4. This CDR3 is 15 amino acids long. The V gene's germline CDR1 is SGHRS and CDR2 YFSETQ. The CDR3 reads CASSLEAGGNSPLHF. CDR3 in DNA: TGCGCCAGCAGCTTGGAGGCAGGGGGAAATTCACCCCTCCACTTT.

CDR3 sequence reads: CASSDSAPGGIYEQYF. The CDR3 coding sequence is TGTGCCAGCAGTGACTCTGCCCCAGGGGGCATATACGAGCAGTACTTC. The chain employs TRBV6-4 and TRBJ2-7; 8 positions match TRBD1. Germline V gene lookup returns CDR1 MRHNA and CDR2 SNTAGT. The J segment lost 4 bases and the V segment lost 0 bases, leaving 8 bases of the junction unmatched. CDR3 length: 16 amino acids.

The genes are TRBV5-1 and TRBJ2-7; tentatively, D is TRBD1 (5 bases). CDR1 is SGHRS and CDR2 is YFSETQ in the germline V gene. CDR3 length equals 15 residues. Trimming left V 2 bases short and J 4 bases short, with 16 bases between. This CDR3 is CASSFGQGPRYEQYF. The CDR3 DNA is TGCGCCAGCAGCTTCGGCCAGGGCCCCAGGTACGAGCAGTACTTC.

This clone was counted a few times. This chain uses TRBV27 with TRBJ2-7; D gene unclear. V lost 2 bases and J 2 bases, leaving 13 bases between the germline ends. The CDR3 has 15 residues. Germline-derived CDR1 and CDR2 are MNHEY and SMNVEV (reference sequence). The CDR3 spells CASSLRFSRAYEQYF. CDR3 sequence (DNA): TGTGCCAGCAGTTTACGGTTTAGCAGAGCCTACGAGCAGTACTTC.

The chain combines TRBV14 with TRBJ2-4, with TRBD1 identical over 7 bases. The CDR3 totals 12 residues. Germline CDR1 SGHDN, CDR2 FVKESK. Trimming cost V 5 bases and J 12 bases; bases outside gene matches: 7. The CDR3 here is CASSLQGYSQYF. The CDR3 nucleotides are TGTGCCAGCAGCTTACAGGGGTACAGTCAGTACTTC.

The chain combines TRBV7-9 with TRBJ2-1; TRBD2 might be the D (6 bases). The germline gives CDR1 SEHNR, CDR2 FQNEAQ (reference sequence). Deletions cut 3 bases from V and 5 bases from J, with 17 bases between. This CDR3 contains 16 residues. The CDR3 coding sequence is TGTGCCAGCAGCTTTCCCTTAGGCGGGGCTAACAATGAGCAGTTCTTC. It encodes CASSFPLGGANNEQFF. The full variable domain, its missing parts supplied by reference TRBV7-9 and TRBJ2-1, is DTGVSQNPRHKITKRGQNVTFRCDPISEHNRLYWYRQTLGQGPEFLTYFQNEAQLEKSRLLSDRFSAERPKGSFSTLEIQRTEQGDSAMYLCASSFPLGGANNEQFFGPGTRLTVL.

The gene calls are TRBV15 and TRBJ1-2, with D hard to call. The CDR3 runs to 17 residues. The V end lost 0 bases, the J end lost 4 bases, and 18 bases lay between the germline ends. CDR1 and CDR2 (germline): LNHNV, YYDKDF (reference sequence). The CDR3 DNA sequence: TGTGCCACCAGCAGAGATCAAGTCCAGTACATAAGCTATGGCTACACCTTC. Translating it yields CATSRDQVQYISYGYTF.

This rearrangement joins TRBV30 to TRBJ2-5, with D possibly being TRBD1 (6 bases). Looked up from germline, CDR1 is GTSNPN and CDR2 is SVGIG (reference sequence). The CDR3 runs to 16 residues. V lost 0 bases, J lost 2 bases, and 16 bases lay in between. CDR3 amino acids: CAWSVARTEIQETQYF. Written as DNA, the CDR3 is TGTGCCTGGAGTGTGGCACGGACAGAGATACAAGAGACCCAGTACTTC.

The gene calls are TRBV5-1 and TRBJ2-7; possibly TRBD2 for D (6 bases). Trimming took off 1 base at V and 4 bases at J, with 12 bases between the two ends. Germline V lookup: CDR1 SGHRS, CDR2 YFSETQ. CDR3 length: 14 amino acids. CDR3 sequence (DNA): TGCGCCAGCAGCTTGCGGGGGAATGGGTACGAGCAGTACTTC. This translates into CASSLRGNGYEQYF.

V usage is TRBV7-2 and J usage is TRBJ2-5; 12 bases are a match to TRBD1. Unmatched junction bases numbered 11, after V lost 5 bases and J lost 4 bases. Germline CDR1 SGHTA, CDR2 FQGNSA. The CDR3 has 17 residues. For the CDR3, the DNA is TGTGCCAGCAGCCGCCGGGACAGGGGGCGAGGAGGAGAGACCCAGTACTTC. Residues: CASSRRDRGRGGETQYF.

The genes are TRBV6-1 and TRBJ1-1; TRBD1 aligns across 7 bases. V lost 4 bases, J lost 4 bases, and 9 bases stayed unmatched. The germline gives CDR1 MNHNS, CDR2 SASEGT. The CDR3 has 15 residues. The CDR3 sequence is CASSGAQGWSTEAFF. CDR3 in DNA: TGTGCCAGCAGTGGAGCACAGGGGTGGAGCACTGAAGCTTTCTTT.

Of note for this clone: Compared with germline, one end of the junction differs, possibly owing to a read error. V usage is TRBV2 and J usage is TRBJ2-2; tentatively, D is TRBD2 (5 bases). There are 14 residues in the CDR3. The germline gives CDR1 SNHLY, CDR2 FYNNEI. The CDR3 sequence is CASRSQQNTGELFF. The CDR3 nucleotides read TGTGCCAGCAGGTCCCAGCAGAACACCGGGGAGCTATTTTTT.

As DNA, the CDR3 is TGTGCCAGCAGCCGTCGACAGGGGGAAGATCAGCCCCAGCATTTT. Translating gives CASSRRQGEDQPQHF. This chain connects TRBV6-6 to TRBJ1-5; TRBD1 matches at 9 bases. Germline V gene sequence: CDR1 MNHNY, CDR2 SVGAGI (reference sequence). The V gene end was trimmed by 6 bases and the J gene end by 5 bases; junction bases not matched to a gene: 8. The CDR3 contains 15 residues.

This sequence joins TRBV14 and TRBJ2-1, with 8 nucleotides matching TRBD2. The CDR3 is made up of 15 amino acids. The germline V gene has CDR1 SGHDN and CDR2 FVKESK. Trimming took 6 bases from V and 6 from J; bases not matched to a gene: 10. As DNA, the CDR3 is TGTGCCAGCAGGAGCACTAGCGGCTGGGGCAATGAGCAGTTCTTC. Translated, it gives CASRSTSGWGNEQFF.